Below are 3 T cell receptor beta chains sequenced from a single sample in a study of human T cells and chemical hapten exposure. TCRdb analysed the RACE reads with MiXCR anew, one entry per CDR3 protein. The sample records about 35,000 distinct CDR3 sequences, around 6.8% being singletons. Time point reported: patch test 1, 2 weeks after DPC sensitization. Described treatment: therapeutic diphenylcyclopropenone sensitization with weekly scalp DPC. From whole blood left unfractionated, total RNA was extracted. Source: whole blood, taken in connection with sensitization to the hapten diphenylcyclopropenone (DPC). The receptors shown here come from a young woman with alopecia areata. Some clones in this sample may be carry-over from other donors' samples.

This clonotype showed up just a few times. The DNA of the CDR3 is TGTGCCAGCAGGCCAACCAATGGACTAGCCTTCGGAGATACGCAGTATTTT. This translates into CASRPTNGLAFGDTQYF. The genes are TRBV3-1 and TRBJ2-3; 8 nucleotides line up with TRBD2. CDR1 and CDR2 from the germline V gene are LGHDT and YNNKEL (reference sequence). Germline trimming cut 6 bases from V and 5 bases from J; bases unmatched to any gene: 16. This CDR3 has 17 residues.

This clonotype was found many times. Written as DNA, the CDR3 is TGTGCCAGCAGCGGGTTCTCTGGGGCCAACGTCCTGACTTTC. It codes for CASSGFSGANVLTF. This rearrangement joins TRBV28 to TRBJ2-6; D remains unclear. The CDR3 loop spans 14 amino acids. V shed 6 bases and J shed 0 bases, with 6 bases lying between them. Germline loops: CDR1 MDHEN, CDR2 SYDVKM.

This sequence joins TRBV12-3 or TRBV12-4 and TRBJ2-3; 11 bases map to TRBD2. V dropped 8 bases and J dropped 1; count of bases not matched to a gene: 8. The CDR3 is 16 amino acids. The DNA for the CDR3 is TGTGCCAGCTCTCTAGCGGGGGGCGGGGGCACAGATACGCAGTATTTT. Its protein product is CASSLAGGGGTDTQYF.